This paragraph reports one TCR beta chain. This record comes from a study of blood T cell repertoires in COVID-19. Whole-study context: Donors in the United States, Italy and Spain gave samples during acute or convalescent COVID-19. From T cells, B-cell-depleted T cells, or PBMCs came the material, which was cDNA or gDNA.

The V gene lost 0 bases and the J gene lost 4 bases, with 15 bases spanning the gap. Germline CDR1 and CDR2: KGHSH and LQKENI. The CDR3 runs to 17 residues. Under the authors' procedure: Amplifying reference gene primers gave estimates of nucleated cell counts. TCRdb's copy holds only in-frame clones and misses some; the assay was immunoSEQ multiplex PCR. From that table come the V and J calls and clone size; the DNA was used to work out D and trimming. Among fewer than 100,000 clones listed, 88% were seen once. Sequencing was performed on peripheral blood. V usage is TRBV18 and J usage is TRBJ2-2, with D maybe TRBD2 (6 bases). The sequence came from a human donor in a cohort sampled during active COVID-19. The CDR3 sequence: CASSPPGWRGPTGELFF. CDR3 bases: TGTGCCAGCTCACCACCGGGATGGCGGGGTCCCACCGGGGAGCTGTTTTTT.